The 10 T cell receptor beta chains given below trace back to one sample, sequenced in a study of T cell changes during pregnancy in multiple sclerosis. Data came from immunoSEQ multiplex PCR; TCRdb stores just in-frame clones and leaves some out. This sample yields under 40,000 clones, of which 90% are seen a single time; under 6% belongs to the top ten. The specimen comprised CD8+ T cells from peripheral blood mononuclear cells, sampled after pregnancy. These receptors came from a female donor with multiple sclerosis, enrolled in a pregnancy study.

This chain joins TRBV18 and TRBJ2-1; a weak D match, TRBD1 (6 bases). Per germline, CDR1 KGHSH and CDR2 LQKENI. Trimming shortened V by 0 bases and J by 6 bases, and 15 bases separated the two germline ends. CDR3 length: 16 residues. The CDR3 DNA sequence: TGTGCCAGCTCACCACCCGACAGGCAGGGCGCCAATGAGCAGTTCTTC. This encodes CASSPPDRQGANEQFF. Looking up the rest from reference TRBV18 and TRBJ2-1 gives the full variable domain: NAGVMQNPRHLVRRRGQEARLRCSPMKGHSHVYWYRQLPEEGLKFMVYLQKENIIDESGMPKERFSAEFPKEGPSILRIQQVVRGDSAAYFCASSPPDRQGANEQFFGPGTRLTVL.

The rearrangement uses TRBV19 and TRBJ1-1; D is unresolved. The CDR3 length is 13 residues. In germline, CDR1 is LNHDA, CDR2 SQIVND (reference sequence). V dropped 0 bases and J dropped 1 base, with 3 bases sitting between them. The DNA of the CDR3 is TGTGCCAGTAGTATAGACGGGAACACTGAAGCTTTCTTT. This sequence encodes CASSIDGNTEAFF. The whole variable domain, remainder taken from reference TRBV19 and TRBJ1-1, is DGGITQSPKYLFRKEGQNVTLSCEQNLNHDAMYWYRQDPGQGLRLIYYSQIVNDFQKGDIAEGYSVSREKKESFPLTVTSAQKNPTAFYLCASSIDGNTEAFFGQGTRLTVV.

The chain links TRBV7-9 to TRBJ2-7, with 8 bases identical to TRBD1. Looked up from germline, CDR1 is SEHNR and CDR2 is FQNEAQ (reference sequence). The CDR3 has 14 residues. J was trimmed by 6 bases and V by 1 base; bases with no gene match: 5. The CDR3 protein is CASSLGQGAVEQYF. The CDR3 nucleotides are TGTGCCAGCAGCTTAGGTCAGGGGGCGGTCGAGCAGTACTTC.

A few counts support this clone. The rearrangement joins TRBV7-2 to TRBJ2-7; 7 bases align to TRBD1. This CDR3 region has 15 residues. V gave up 4 bases and J gave up 2 bases; unmatched junction bases: 8. CDR1 SGHTA and CDR2 FQGNSA come from the germline V gene. The DNA of the CDR3 is TGTGCCAGCAGCTGGGACAGCCCGGGTCCCTACGAGCAGTACTTC. Its protein is CASSWDSPGPYEQYF.

V usage is TRBV7-2 and J usage is TRBJ2-5; D gene uncertain. V lost 4 bases to trimming and J lost 4 bases, with 4 bases between them. The CDR3 length is 11 residues. Germline CDR1 SGHTA, CDR2 FQGNSA. For the CDR3, the DNA is TGTGCCAGCAGCTCAGGAGAGACCCAGTACTTC. Protein sequence: CASSSGETQYF.

The chain recombines TRBV6-5 with TRBJ1-1; possibly TRBD1 for D (6 bases). CDR1 MNHEY and CDR2 SVGAGI come from the germline V gene. Trimming took off 5 bases at V and 3 bases at J, with 10 bases between the two ends. The CDR3 runs 13 residues. The CDR3, as DNA: TGTGCCAGCAGTCAAGGGGGTCACACTGAAGCTTTCTTT. It specifies CASSQGGHTEAFF.

The rearrangement uses TRBV7-6 and TRBJ1-6; D uncertain. V was shortened by 3 bases and J by 4 bases, with 16 bases between the two germline ends. The CDR3 has 17 amino acids. CDR1 and CDR2 (germline): SGHVS, FNYEAQ. CDR3 protein: CASSLENPDTYNSPLHF. The CDR3, as DNA: TGTGCCAGCAGCTTGGAAAATCCTGACACATATAATTCACCCCTCCACTTT. Drawing the rest from reference TRBV7-6 and TRBJ1-6, the complete variable domain is GAGVSQSPRYKVTKRGQDVALRCDPISGHVSLYWYRQALGQGPEFLTYFNYEAQQDKSGLPNDRFSAERPEGSISTLTIQRTEQRDSAMYRCASSLENPDTYNSPLHFGNGTRLTVT.

This clone occurred a few times. The rearrangement links TRBV6-5 to TRBJ2-2; maybe TRBD1 (6 bases). Germline loops: CDR1 MNHEY, CDR2 SVGAGI. The CDR3 runs to 15 residues. The V and J ends lost 5 bases and 3 bases respectively, with 13 bases between them. The DNA of the CDR3 is TGTGCCAGCAGTGCCGGGACAACGGACACCGGGGAGCTGTTTTTT. This codes for CASSAGTTDTGELFF.

J is TRBJ1-2 and V is TRBV25-1, with TRBD1 matching over 9 bases. Germline loops: CDR1 MGHDK, CDR2 SYGVNS. This CDR3 is 14 amino acids long. After removal of 7 bases from V and 6 bases from J, the junction contained 9 bases not matched to a gene. The CDR3 reads CASTPGQGKHGYTF. Here the CDR3 DNA reads TGTGCCAGCACGCCGGGACAGGGAAAGCATGGCTACACCTTC.

The chain joins TRBV4-3 to TRBJ2-7, with 9 bases aligning to TRBD1. The CDR3 runs 15 residues. Germline V CDR1 and CDR2: LGHNA, YSLEER. V shed 1 base, J shed 1 base, and the junction held 2 bases outside the gene matches. The CDR3 region has the DNA TGCGCCAGCAGCCAAGGAGGACAGGGGTCCTACGAGCAGTACTTC. Its protein product is CASSQGGQGSYEQYF.